This T cell receptor (beta chain) was recorded in a study of Graves' ophthalmopathy and Graves' hyperthyroidism (dated by TCRdb to 2016 to 2018). Concerning the study at large: Peripheral blood was collected before any treatment was given, at the time of initial diagnosis. The approximately 90 discovery patients were randomly split 7:3 into training and test sets. To explore V-J signatures distinguishing ophthalmopathy from hyperthyroidism, a discovery set of about a hundred patients (about 43 ophthalmopathy, 55 to 60 stable hyperthyroidism) was enrolled. An independent validation cohort was composed of fewer than 20 hyperthyroidism patients and 17 patients who later progressed from hyperthyroidism to ophthalmopathy. Following sample collection, hyperthyroidism patients were given methimazole at a starting dose of 30 mg daily, and ophthalmopathy patients were given high-dose intravenous methylprednisolone. The study used TCR beta repertoire signatures to distinguish Graves' ophthalmopathy from Graves' hyperthyroidism and to predict progression to ophthalmopathy. In total, 135 blood samples were TCR-sequenced: fewer than 50 ophthalmopathy, some 75 hyperthyroidism and some 17 hyperthyroidism-to-ophthalmopathy patients. T-cell repertoires of thyroid tissue and blood were compared in six hyperthyroidism patients.

A patient counted as having stable hyperthyroidism if there was no progression to ophthalmopathy within 18 months of follow-up. Hyperthyroidism patients were newly diagnosed, with disease duration under 2 months, and aged 18 to 65 years. Anyone with other autoimmune diseases, uncontrolled infections, pregnancy or lactation was excluded from the study. Diagnosis was based on clinical symptoms, serum thyroxine, TRAb, thyroid ultrasound and orbital computed tomography. PBMCs were isolated from about 9.2 ml of fresh peripheral blood by Ficoll-Paque density gradient centrifugation. Total RNA was extracted with Trizol reagent and quality-checked on an Agilent 2100 Bioanalyzer. CDR3 length: 17 amino acids, cysteine to phenylalanine. Of the read, only the CDR3 DNA is kept; its 51 bases are in frame from base 1. The CDR1 and CDR2 encoded by the germline V gene are SGHAT and FQNNGV. Unmatched junction bases come to 6, with V trimmed by 5 bases and J by 0 bases.

The paper's findings and limits, for the study overall: In validation, the model predicted ophthalmopathy progression with 70.59% sensitivity and 72.22% specificity; 12 predicted patients were CT-confirmed with GO in a median of around 6 months. The 13-signature model separated ophthalmopathy from stable hyperthyroidism with over 85% sensitivity and almost 84% specificity in cross-validation, and 80%/75% in the test set. Most of the expanded thyroid clonotypes with a frequency above 0.001 were also detected in blood, and it was suggested that the thyroid immune response may be reflected by blood repertoires. Sample size was not statistically predetermined, and group allocation was not concealed from the investigators.

For repertoire sequencing, TCR beta CDR3 regions were amplified from RNA transcripts. HTBI primers and the Qiagen OneStep RT-PCR kit were used in a first-round RT-PCR, which was followed by a second-round multiplex PCR, size selection and purification. Libraries were sequenced paired-end with 100 bp reads on an Illumina HiSeq2000. In the authors' own workflow: SOAPnuke was used for read processing, and reads with adapters, uncalled bases, a mean Phred below 15, or no exact constant-primer or identifier match were discarded. COPE v1.2.5 was used to merge the high-quality paired reads. Each unique nucleotide sequence was defined as a clonotype, and clonotypes were aligned to IMGT TRB V, D and J references with MiTCR v1.1. Only V-J combinations with frequency above 0.0001 were analysed, covering approximately 99% of repertoires. For each V-J combination, a TCR clonal expansion and chaos score was defined as F50 clonal expansion divided by the chaos observed in the TCRdist matrix. Welch's t-statistics and random forest were used to reduce features to 10 to 15 V-J combinations, which were fed into a naive Bayes classifier. The similarity between thyroid and blood repertoires was quantified using the Morisita-Horn index. TCRdb reprocessing: public reads trimmed at Q25 with fastp, clones called with MiXCR, in-frame beta chains kept. Merged by CDR3 protein, the rows form single entries marked with the most common genes and DNA. The V and J calls follow TCRdb's processing rather than the paper's. In this sample the table shows about 380,000 distinct CDR3 sequences, 15% of which occur a single time. About 7% of the sample lies in the top ten.

This clonotype was counted only a few times. Its antigen is not yet known. No base qualities exist here, and no much larger clone lies one base off it. The chain joins TRBV11-2 to TRBJ2-1; the central 11 bases match TRBD2. This TCR derives from a woman aged 18-30 years with stable Graves' hyperthyroidism. Donor details come from another sample of the same person, matched by shared clones. Specimen: peripheral blood. The encoded CDR3 is CASSPRLAGGSYNEQFF. The DNA sequence is given as TGTGCCAGCAGCCCGCGTCTAGCGGGGGGCTCCTACAATGAGCAGTTCTTC.